These 25 T cell receptor beta chains were sequenced from one sample in a study of T-cell reconstitution after alpha-beta-depleted transplantation in children. Unique molecular identifiers were incorporated when the TCRbeta library was constructed. TCRdb recomputed calls from the PCR reads with MiXCR, one row per CDR3 protein. In the table there are hundreds of thousands of distinct CDR3 sequences, approximately 24% of which are singletons. Source: PBMCs, mostly from graft donor cells, taken 360 days after TCRalphabeta/CD19-depleted stem cell transplant. Source of these receptors: a female patient aged 2-10 years who had a stem cell transplant for congenital amegakaryocytic thrombocytopenia, so the T cells may come from the graft donor.

This clonotype was counted between two and nine times. The rearrangement uses TRBV12-3 or TRBV12-4 and TRBJ2-3; D not certain. CDR3 size: 14 residues. V lost 5 bases, J lost 2 bases, and 11 bases lay in between. The CDR3 sequence is CASSPYRVTDTQYF. DNA for the CDR3: TGTGCCAGCAGTCCCTATAGAGTCACAGATACGCAGTATTTT.

The chain recombines TRBV20-1 with TRBJ2-7; D perhaps matches TRBD2 (6 bases). This CDR3 spans 12 amino acids. Looked up from germline, CDR1 is DFQATT and CDR2 is SNEGSKA (reference sequence). V was shortened by 5 bases and J by 3 bases, with 11 bases between the two germline ends. The CDR3 protein is CSAWRGLYEQYF. CDR3 bases: TGCAGTGCTTGGAGGGGCCTCTACGAGCAGTACTTC.

This clonotype turned up a few times. The J gene is TRBJ2-3, the V gene TRBV18; D gene uncertain. The length of the CDR3 is 12 residues. The V end lost 1 base, the J end lost 3 bases, and 2 bases lay between the germline ends. Germline V gene sequence: CDR1 KGHSH, CDR2 LQKENI. This CDR3 is CASSPRTDTQYF. CDR3 coding DNA: TGTGCCAGCTCACCACGAACAGATACGCAGTATTTT.

The chain is built from TRBV4-3 and TRBJ2-1; 8 bases match TRBD2. Germline V gene lookup returns CDR1 LGHNA and CDR2 YSLEER. The CDR3 is made up of 16 amino acids. The V gene end was trimmed by 1 base and the J gene end by 10 bases; junction bases not matched to a gene: 12. CDR3 bases: TGCGCCAGCAGCCAAGGAACTAGCGGATACATAAGGGAGCAGTTCTTC. This encodes CASSQGTSGYIREQFF.

The rearrangement joins TRBV3-1 to TRBJ2-5, with 7 bases fitting TRBD2. V dropped 4 bases and J dropped 2; count of bases not matched to a gene: 16. From germline, CDR1 is LGHDT and CDR2 YNNKEL (reference sequence). This CDR3 region has 18 residues. CDR3 DNA: TGTGCCAGCAGCCTCGAGGGACTGGGCGGGAGCAAACAAGAGACCCAGTACTTC. Its translation: CASSLEGLGGSKQETQYF.

This clonotype occurred a few times. V usage is TRBV15 and J usage is TRBJ2-6, with 8 bases identical to TRBD1. This CDR3 has 19 residues. The trim removed 4 bases at V and 0 bases at J, leaving 11 bases unmatched. Germline-derived CDR1 and CDR2 are LNHNV and YYDKDF (reference sequence). The CDR3 DNA sequence: TGTGCCACCAGCAAATCCTCCGGGACAGGAGCCTCTGGGGCCAACGTCCTGACTTTC. This translates into CATSKSSGTGASGANVLTF.

This chain connects TRBV24-1 to TRBJ1-2; D not certain. The CDR3 spans 12 residues. Trimming removed 1 base at V and 5 bases at J, with 4 bases between. The germline V gene encodes CDR1 KGHDR and CDR2 SFDVKD. The CDR3 loop is CATSDFLYGYTF. In DNA, the CDR3 is TGTGCCACCAGTGATTTCTTGTATGGCTACACCTTC.

This clonotype has only a few counts. The J gene is TRBJ2-7, the V gene TRBV2; D uncertain. V was clipped by 8 bases and J by 4 bases, with 15 bases between them. Germline lookup yields CDR1 SNHLY and CDR2 FYNNEI. This CDR3 has 13 amino acids. CDR3 bases: TGTGCCAGCTCCGTGCGGAACAGATACGAGCAGTACTTC. Residues: CASSVRNRYEQYF.

In this sample, this clonotype turned up a few times. This chain links TRBV4-1 with TRBJ2-3, with TRBD1 matching over 9 bases. The trim removed 4 bases at V and 14 bases at J, leaving 16 bases unmatched. Germline CDR1 MGHRA, CDR2 YSYEKL. This CDR3 comprises 15 residues. CDR3 DNA: TGCGCCAGCAGCCTAGTCGTGGGACAGGGCGTCCCGAGGTATTTT. Its protein is CASSLVVGQGVPRYF.

The rearrangement uses TRBV4-3 and TRBJ2-1; the D call may be TRBD1 or TRBD2 (5 bases each). Trimming cost V 0 bases and J 7 bases, with 13 bases left between them. The V gene's germline CDR1 is LGHNA and CDR2 YSLEER. The CDR3 length is 15 residues. Here the CDR3 reads CASSQDGGWGNEQFF. DNA for the CDR3: TGCGCCAGCAGCCAAGATGGGGGATGGGGGAATGAGCAGTTCTTC.

The rearrangement links TRBV20-1 to TRBJ2-1, with D tentatively TRBD1 (5 bases). Looked up from germline, CDR1 is DFQATT and CDR2 is SNEGSKA (reference sequence). CDR3 length: 15 residues. The germline V and J ends were trimmed by 3 bases and 2 bases, with 14 bases remaining between them. CDR3 coding DNA: TGCAGTGCTAGGTTGGTGGGGCGCGCCTACAATGAGCAGTTCTTC. Translating gives CSARLVGRAYNEQFF.

This clonotype showed up just a few times. In DNA form, the CDR3 reads TGTGCCAGCAGAAAGGGACAGGGTTTTTGGGAAAAACTGTTTTTT. This translates into CASRKGQGFWEKLFF. V usage is TRBV28 and J usage is TRBJ1-4, with 9 bases aligning to TRBD1. The CDR3 runs to 15 residues. Germline CDR1 reads MDHEN; CDR2 reads SYDVKM. After removal of 6 bases from V and 8 bases from J, the junction contained 10 bases not matched to a gene.

The table lists this clonotype with a few counts. The V and J genes are TRBV29-1 and TRBJ2-7; TRBD1 aligns across 8 bases. The CDR3 extends over 13 amino acids. J lost 1 base, V lost 6 bases, and 5 bases had no gene match. Germline V gene lookup returns CDR1 SQVTM and CDR2 ANQGSEA. Here the CDR3 DNA reads TGCAGCGTCGGCAGGGGGCAATCCTACGAGCAGTACTTC. Translation: CSVGRGQSYEQYF.

The V gene is TRBV28, the J gene TRBJ2-5; TRBD1 aligns across 8 bases. In germline, CDR1 is MDHEN, CDR2 SYDVKM. V shed 6 bases, J shed 4 bases, and the junction held 7 bases outside the gene matches. The CDR3 covers 14 residues. The CDR3 DNA sequence: TGTGCCAGCAGACAGGGGGGCTTCGGAGAGACCCAGTACTTC. Translation gives CASRQGGFGETQYF.

This clonotype has a count of ten or more. CDR3: CASSFEGENTGELFF. CDR3 nucleotides: TGTGCCAGCAGCTTCGAGGGAGAGAACACCGGGGAGCTGTTTTTT. The V call is TRBV7-6, the J call TRBJ2-2, with D possibly matching TRBD2 (5 bases). Deletions cut 3 bases from V and 1 base from J, with 9 bases between. This CDR3 region has 15 residues. Germline V gene data show CDR1 as SGHVS and CDR2 as FNYEAQ. Full variable domain (missing parts from reference TRBV7-6 and TRBJ2-2): GAGVSQSPRYKVTKRGQDVALRCDPISGHVSLYWYRQALGQGPEFLTYFNYEAQQDKSGLPNDRFSAERPEGSISTLTIQRTEQRDSAMYRCASSFEGENTGELFFGEGSRLTVL.

The rearrangement uses TRBV11-3 and TRBJ2-5; D gene unclear. V was pared by 1 base and J by 5 bases, with 5 bases between. This CDR3 spans 12 amino acids. Germline V lookup: CDR1 SGHNT, CDR2 YENEEA. The CDR3 protein is CASSLGPETQYF. The CDR3 DNA reads TGTGCCAGCAGCTTAGGGCCTGAGACCCAGTACTTC.

This chain uses TRBV10-2 with TRBJ2-7, with 12 bases fitting TRBD2. The CDR3 covers 16 residues. The germline CDR1 and CDR2 sequences are WSHSY and SAAADI. V was clipped by 6 bases and J by 5 bases; unmatched bases: 11. The CDR3 spells CASRKSLAGGPDEQYF. The CDR3 bases are TGCGCCAGCAGGAAGAGCCTAGCGGGGGGGCCCGACGAGCAGTACTTC.

This clonotype was counted between two and nine times. This chain links TRBV14 with TRBJ2-5; 14 nucleotides line up with TRBD2. There are 18 residues in the CDR3. Germline-derived CDR1 and CDR2 are SGHDN and FVKESK. The J segment lost 5 bases and the V segment lost 4 bases, leaving 12 bases of the junction unmatched. The CDR3 reads CASSPGLAGVAFWETQYF. The CDR3 bases are TGTGCCAGCAGCCCGGGACTAGCGGGAGTCGCTTTCTGGGAGACCCAGTACTTC.

This clonotype was found a few times. CDR3 protein: CASSQVPAETQYF. The CDR3 nucleotides are TGCGCCAGCAGCCAAGTGCCGGCAGAGACCCAGTACTTC. The chain is built from TRBV4-1 and TRBJ2-5; D is uncertain. This CDR3 comprises 13 residues. Germline values: CDR1 MGHRA, CDR2 YSYEKL. V lost 1 base and J lost 4, with 7 bases in between.

This chain links TRBV28 with TRBJ1-1, with 7 bases matching TRBD1. Trimming removed 5 bases from V and 0 bases from J; junction bases left unmatched: 6. CDR3 length: 15 amino acids. Germline CDR1 and CDR2: MDHEN and SYDVKM. CDR3 DNA sequence: TGTGCCAGCAGTCCCAGGACAGGCATGAACACTGAAGCTTTCTTT. It is translated as CASSPRTGMNTEAFF.

The chain combines TRBV10-1 with TRBJ2-2; 7 bases match TRBD1. From germline, CDR1 is WNHNN and CDR2 SYGVQD (reference sequence). The CDR3 has 13 amino acids. The trim removed 9 bases at V and 3 bases at J, leaving 4 bases unmatched. DNA of the CDR3: TGCGCCAGTTGGGACAGTTACACCGGGGAGCTGTTTTTT. This codes for CASWDSYTGELFF.

The sample holds a few counts of this clonotype. The chain combines TRBV12-3 or TRBV12-4 with TRBJ1-5; possible D gene TRBD1, 6 bases. V was shortened by 5 bases and J by 2 bases, with 10 bases between the two germline ends. This CDR3 has 14 amino acids. CDR3 bases: TGTGCCAGCAGTCAAAACAGGGGCAATCAGCCCCAGCATTTT. Protein sequence: CASSQNRGNQPQHF.

This clonotype was seen more than once but under ten times. The V and J genes are TRBV5-1 and TRBJ2-5, with 8 bases identical to TRBD1. The V and J ends lost 2 bases and 5 bases, in that order; junction bases with no gene match: 5. CDR1 is SGHRS and CDR2 is YFSETQ in the germline V gene. The CDR3 consists of 14 residues. CDR3 nucleotides: TGCGCCAGCAGCTTTGCAGGGGGCGAGGAGACCCAGTACTTC. Amino acids: CASSFAGGEETQYF. Full variable domain (remainder filled in from reference TRBV5-1 and TRBJ2-5): KAGVTQTPRYLIKTRGQQVTLSCSPISGHRSVSWYQQTPGQGLQFLFEYFSETQRNKGNFPGRFSGRQFSNSRSEMNVSTLELGDSALYLCASSFAGGEETQYFGPGTRLLVL.

The sample holds many counts of this clonotype. The J gene is TRBJ2-7, the V gene TRBV28; D could derive from TRBD1 or TRBD2 (6 bases each). Germline V gives CDR1 MDHEN, CDR2 SYDVKM. The CDR3 spans 19 residues. V was shortened by 6 bases and J by 3 bases, with 30 bases between the two germline ends. The CDR3 DNA is TGTGCCAGCAGCCTGTCGGTCAGGGGACTCGCTGTCGATAACTACGAGCAGTACTTC. As protein: CASSLSVRGLAVDNYEQYF.

In this sample, this clonotype turned up a few times. This chain joins TRBV28 and TRBJ2-7; D is undetermined. V lost 3 bases and J lost 3, with 3 bases in between. Germline CDR1 and CDR2: MDHEN and SYDVKM. The CDR3 covers 11 residues. The CDR3 region is CASSFHYEQYF. The CDR3 region has the DNA TGTGCCAGCAGTTTCCACTACGAGCAGTACTTC.